This entry lists 15 T cell receptor beta chains sequenced from one sample in a study of cytomegalovirus exposure and HLA in healthy donors (TCRdb year 2017). The library was made by the immunoSEQ multiplex PCR assay. For the multiplex PCR, a mixture combining 60 forward primers for TCR Vbeta segments and 13 reverse primers for TCR Jbeta segments was used. TCRdb's version of the immuneACCESS table is confined to in-frame rearrangements and falls short of the full clone set. An unresolved V gene accounts for under half of the shortfall where checked; the remainder is of unknown origin. Here the sample has 70,000 to 90,000 clones; about 79% occur a single time. The biggest ten clones account for approximately 20% of the sample. Sample: PBMCs. These receptors came from a man aged 65-85 years in good health and CMV-seropositive.

J is TRBJ2-7 and V is TRBV2; a possible D gene is TRBD1 (7 bases). CDR3 length equals 14 residues. V was shortened by 6 bases and J by 2 bases, with 14 bases between the two germline ends. Germline CDR1 and CDR2: SNHLY and FYNNEI. CDR3: CASRGGQYTYEQYF. DNA of the CDR3: TGTGCCAGCAGGGGGGGACAGTATACCTACGAGCAGTACTTC.

The genes are TRBV30 and TRBJ2-1; D remains ambiguous. CDR3 length: 13 residues. Trimming removed 5 bases at V and 9 bases at J, with 17 bases between. Germline CDR1 reads GTSNPN; CDR2 reads SVGIG (reference sequence). The CDR3, as DNA: TGTGCCTGGGAAAGAACTCTCCAGGCTGAGCAGTTCTTC. Protein sequence: CAWERTLQAEQFF.

The table lists this clone with a few counts. The chain has TRBV5-1 and TRBJ2-3; perhaps TRBD2 as D (6 bases). Germline V CDR1 and CDR2: SGHRS, YFSETQ. The CDR3 is 14 amino acids. Trimming shortened V by 3 bases and J by 3 bases, and 11 bases separated the two germline ends. The CDR3 here is CASSSGLRTDTQYF. The CDR3 DNA sequence: TGCGCCAGCAGCTCCGGACTAAGGACAGATACGCAGTATTTT. The whole variable domain, filled in from reference TRBV5-1 and TRBJ2-3, reads KAGVTQTPRYLIKTRGQQVTLSCSPISGHRSVSWYQQTPGQGLQFLFEYFSETQRNKGNFPGRFSGRQFSNSRSEMNVSTLELGDSALYLCASSSGLRTDTQYFGPGTRLTVL.

This clone was counted once. V is TRBV19 and J is TRBJ2-7; 7 bases are a match to TRBD2. The CDR3 spans 15 residues. CDR1 and CDR2 (germline): LNHDA, SQIVND (reference sequence). J gave up 0 bases and V 4 bases, and 6 bases lay outside the gene matches. In nucleotides, the CDR3 is TGTGCCAGTAGTAGTATGCGGGGGAACTCCTACGAGCAGTACTTC. Amino acid sequence: CASSSMRGNSYEQYF.

This clone was seen once. This chain links TRBV7-6 with TRBJ2-7; 11 bases agree with TRBD2. V lost 4 bases and J lost 0; bases outside the gene matches: 5. The CDR3 is made up of 16 amino acids. Germline loops: CDR1 SGHVS, CDR2 FNYEAQ. The CDR3 nucleotides read TGTGCCAGCAGCTCCCCTAGCGGGGGGAGCTCCTACGAGCAGTACTTC. It encodes CASSSPSGGSSYEQYF.

In this sample, this clone turned up a few times. V is TRBV6-5 and J is TRBJ2-7, with TRBD1 matching over 7 bases. V dropped 10 bases and J dropped 2; count of bases not matched to a gene: 5. Germline CDR1 is MNHEY and CDR2 is SVGAGI. There are 12 residues in the CDR3. The CDR3 DNA sequence: TGTGCCACATCCGGACAGGCCTACGAGCAGTACTTC. Amino acids: CATSGQAYEQYF.

The chain has TRBV6-1 and TRBJ1-2; weak D call: TRBD1 (5 bases). CDR3 size: 14 residues. Germline V CDR1 and CDR2: MNHNS, SASEGT. V shed 2 bases and J shed 5 bases, with 12 bases lying between them. The CDR3 DNA reads TGTGCCAGCAGTGAAAATCCAGGGAGGTATGGCTACACCTTC. Amino acid sequence: CASSENPGRYGYTF.

The chain employs TRBV28 and TRBJ2-7, with 8 positions matching TRBD1. This CDR3 is 13 amino acids long. The germline V gene encodes CDR1 MDHEN and CDR2 SYDVKM. V lost 4 bases to trimming and J lost 6 bases; unmatched junction nucleotides: 5. The CDR3 spells CASSSTGVGEQYF. CDR3 DNA: TGTGCCAGCAGTTCGACAGGGGTCGGCGAGCAGTACTTC.

The V and J genes are TRBV5-1 and TRBJ2-7, with 12 nucleotides matching TRBD2. Germline V gene lookup returns CDR1 SGHRS and CDR2 YFSETQ. Trimming took 0 bases from V and 7 from J; bases not matched to a gene: 14. The CDR3 contains 18 residues. The CDR3 DNA sequence: TGCGCCAGCAGCTTGGTTCTAGCGGGAGGGTCCCCCCGACTGGAGCAGTACTTC. This translates into CASSLVLAGGSPRLEQYF. Using reference TRBV5-1 and TRBJ2-7 for the parts outside the CDR3, the full variable domain is KAGVTQTPRYLIKTRGQQVTLSCSPISGHRSVSWYQQTPGQGLQFLFEYFSETQRNKGNFPGRFSGRQFSNSRSEMNVSTLELGDSALYLCASSLVLAGGSPRLEQYFGPGTRLTVT.

The chain recombines TRBV6-7 with TRBJ1-1; the D is unclear. TRBV6-7 is sorted into the ORF group, with uncertain function. This CDR3 spans 14 amino acids. Between the trimmed V and J ends, which lost 3 bases and 1 base, there was a span of 9 bases. The chain's CDR3 is CASSYQRSNTEAFF. CDR3 in DNA: TGTGCCAGCAGTTATCAGAGGTCGAACACTGAAGCTTTCTTT.

This chain connects TRBV5-1 to TRBJ2-7; 8 bases agree with TRBD1. V lost 4 bases, J lost 4 bases, and 7 bases stayed unmatched. The germline V gene encodes CDR1 SGHRS and CDR2 YFSETQ. The length of the CDR3 is 14 residues. CDR3 region: CASSLDRERYEQYF. Here the CDR3 DNA reads TGCGCCAGCAGCCTGGACAGGGAACGGTACGAGCAGTACTTC.

CDR3 in DNA: TGTGCCAGTAGAGGGGCGGACAGCCAGTCCTACGAGCAGTACTTC. Translating it yields CASRGADSQSYEQYF. The chain couples TRBV19 to TRBJ2-7; D might be TRBD1 (6 bases). This CDR3 is 15 amino acids long. CDR1 is LNHDA and CDR2 is SQIVND in the germline V gene (reference sequence). The V end lost 6 bases, the J end lost 1 base, and 16 bases lay between the germline ends.

The gene calls are TRBV5-4 and TRBJ2-3; D is perhaps TRBD2 (6 bases). Between the trimmed V and J ends, which lost 2 bases and 3 bases, there was a span of 13 bases. The CDR3 contains 15 residues. Germline-derived CDR1 and CDR2 are SGHNT and YYREEE (reference sequence). This chain's CDR3 is CASSFNLRDTDTQYF. In DNA, the CDR3 is TGTGCCAGCAGCTTTAACTTGCGGGATACAGATACGCAGTATTTT.

The V gene is TRBV2, the J gene TRBJ2-5; tentative D call: TRBD1 (7 bases). The length of the CDR3 is 13 residues. In germline, CDR1 is SNHLY, CDR2 FYNNEI. The V and J ends lost 3 bases and 5 bases respectively, with 10 bases between them. The CDR3 DNA is TGTGCCAGCAGTGAGTCAGGGGGGGAGACCCAGTACTTC. This encodes CASSESGGETQYF.

This clone has just one count. V usage is TRBV5-1 and J usage is TRBJ2-3; D unresolved. Trimming left V 4 bases short and J 5 bases short, with 17 bases between. This CDR3 region has 15 residues. Germline CDR1 SGHRS, CDR2 YFSETQ. CDR3 sequence: CASSLSTGLGDTQYF. CDR3 nucleotide sequence: TGCGCCAGCAGCCTCTCGACTGGCCTTGGAGATACGCAGTATTTT.